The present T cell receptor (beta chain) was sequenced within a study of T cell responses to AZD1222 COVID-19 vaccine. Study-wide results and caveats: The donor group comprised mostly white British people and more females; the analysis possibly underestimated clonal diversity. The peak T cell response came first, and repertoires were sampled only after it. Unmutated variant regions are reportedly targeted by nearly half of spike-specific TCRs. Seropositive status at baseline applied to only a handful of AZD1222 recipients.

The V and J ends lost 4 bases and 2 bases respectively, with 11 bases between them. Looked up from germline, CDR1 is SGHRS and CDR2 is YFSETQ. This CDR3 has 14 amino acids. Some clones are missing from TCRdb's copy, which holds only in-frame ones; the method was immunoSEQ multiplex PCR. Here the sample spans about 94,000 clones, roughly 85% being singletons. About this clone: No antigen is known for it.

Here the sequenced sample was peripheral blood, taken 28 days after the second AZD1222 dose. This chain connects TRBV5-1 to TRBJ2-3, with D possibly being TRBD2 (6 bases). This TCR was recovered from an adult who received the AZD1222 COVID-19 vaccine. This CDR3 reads CASSPGLFTDTQYF. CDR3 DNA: TGCGCCAGCAGCCCGGGACTTTTCACAGATACGCAGTATTTT.